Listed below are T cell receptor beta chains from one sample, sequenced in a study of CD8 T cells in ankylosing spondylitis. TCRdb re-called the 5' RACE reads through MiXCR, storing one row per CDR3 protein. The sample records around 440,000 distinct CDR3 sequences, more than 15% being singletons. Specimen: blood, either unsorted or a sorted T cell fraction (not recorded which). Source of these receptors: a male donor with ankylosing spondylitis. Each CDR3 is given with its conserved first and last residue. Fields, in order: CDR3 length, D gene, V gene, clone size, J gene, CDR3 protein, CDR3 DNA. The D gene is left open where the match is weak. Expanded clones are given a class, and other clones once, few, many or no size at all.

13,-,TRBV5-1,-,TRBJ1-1,CASSLAKGTEAFF,TGCGCCAGCAGCTTGGCGAAGGGCACTGAAGCTTTCTTT
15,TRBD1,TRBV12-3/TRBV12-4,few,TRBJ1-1,CASSPIRDRGLVAFF,TGTGCCAGCAGTCCGATCCGGGACAGGGGGTTGGTAGCTTTCTTT
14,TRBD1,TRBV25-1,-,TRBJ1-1,CASSAGTGASEAFF,TGTGCCAGCAGTGCGGGGACAGGGGCTTCTGAAGCTTTCTTT
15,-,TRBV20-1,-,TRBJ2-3,CSASTGTDYTDTQYF,TGCAGTGCTAGTACCGGGACGGACTACACAGATACGCAGTATTTT
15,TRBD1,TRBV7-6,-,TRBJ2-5,CASSTIGTGLETQYF,TGTGCCAGCAGCACCATAGGGACAGGGTTGGAGACCCAGTACTTC
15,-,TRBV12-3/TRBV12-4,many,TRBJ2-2,CASRGRFANTGELFF,TGTGCCAGCAGGGGCAGGTTCGCGAACACCGGGGAGCTGTTTTTT
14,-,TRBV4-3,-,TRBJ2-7,CASSQDTSSYEQYF,TGCGCCAGCAGCCAAGATACCAGCTCCTACGAGCAGTACTTC
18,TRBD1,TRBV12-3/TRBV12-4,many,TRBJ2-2,CASSLTGAYSANTGELFF,TGTGCCAGCAGTTTAACAGGGGCATACAGCGCGAACACCGGGGAGCTGTTTTTT
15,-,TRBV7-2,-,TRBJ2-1,CASSSDGFSYNEQFF,TGTGCCAGCAGCTCTGATGGATTCTCCTACAATGAGCAGTTCTTC
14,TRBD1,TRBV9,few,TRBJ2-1,CASSAGQAYNEQFF,TGTGCCAGCAGCGCGGGACAGGCTTACAATGAGCAGTTCTTC
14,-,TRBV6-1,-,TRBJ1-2,CATLSGDKGYGYTF,TGTGCCACCCTTAGCGGAGACAAGGGCTATGGCTACACCTTC
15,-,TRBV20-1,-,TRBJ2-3,CSAFNLFPSTDTQYF,TGCAGTGCCTTCAATCTGTTCCCTAGCACAGATACGCAGTATTTT
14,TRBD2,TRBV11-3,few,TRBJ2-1,CASSRTSKNNEQFF,TGTGCCAGCAGCCGGACTAGCAAAAACAATGAGCAGTTCTTC
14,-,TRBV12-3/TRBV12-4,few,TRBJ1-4,CASSLKSYNEKLFF,TGTGCCAGCAGTTTAAAGAGCTATAATGAAAAACTGTTTTTT
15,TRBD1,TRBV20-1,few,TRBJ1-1,CSARQIQGLNTEAFF,TGCAGTGCTAGACAAATACAGGGGTTGAACACTGAAGCTTTCTTT
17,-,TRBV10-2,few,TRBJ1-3,CASTSGTLQFSGNTIYF,TGCGCCAGCACCTCCGGGACCCTTCAATTCTCTGGAAACACCATATATTTT
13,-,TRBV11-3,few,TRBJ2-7,CASNDQGSVEQYF,TGTGCCAGCAACGATCAGGGTTCCGTCGAGCAGTACTTC
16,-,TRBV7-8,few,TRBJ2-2,CASSLVGGLNTGELFF,TGTGCCAGCAGCTTAGTCGGGGGTCTGAACACCGGGGAGCTGTTTTTT
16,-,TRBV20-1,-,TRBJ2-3,CSARDLRARGTDTQYF,TGCAGTGCTAGAGACCTCCGGGCCCGGGGCACAGATACGCAGTATTTT
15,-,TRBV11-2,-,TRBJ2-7,CASSWGTVSGDEQYF,TGTGCCAGCAGCTGGGGCACCGTCTCAGGGGACGAGCAGTACTTC
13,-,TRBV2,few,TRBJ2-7,CASRLRDWGEQYF,TGTGCCAGCAGGCTCCGGGACTGGGGAGAGCAGTACTTC
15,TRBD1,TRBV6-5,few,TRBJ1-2,CASSYTGQGAYGYTF,TGTGCCAGCAGTTACACCGGACAGGGGGCCTATGGCTACACCTTC
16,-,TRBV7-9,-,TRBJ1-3,CASSLVLLMSGNTIYF,TGTGCCAGCAGCTTAGTTCTACTCATGTCTGGAAACACCATATATTTT
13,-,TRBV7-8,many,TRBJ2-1,CASSSERGNEQFF,TGTGCCAGCAGCTCGGAGCGAGGCAATGAGCAGTTCTTC
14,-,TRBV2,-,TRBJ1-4,CASSGSQINEKLFF,TGTGCCAGCAGTGGGAGTCAGATTAATGAAAAACTGTTTTTT
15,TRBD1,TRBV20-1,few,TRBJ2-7,CSARGGTGRSYEQYF,TGCAGTGCTAGAGGGGGGACAGGGAGATCCTACGAGCAGTACTTC
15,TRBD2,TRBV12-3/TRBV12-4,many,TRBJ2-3,CASTRRGGSTDTQYF,TGTGCCAGCACCCGGCGGGGAGGGAGCACAGATACGCAGTATTTT
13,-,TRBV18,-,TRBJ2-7,CASSLADGHEQYF,TGTGCCAGCTCATTAGCCGATGGTCACGAGCAGTACTTC
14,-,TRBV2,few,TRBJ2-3,CASRPQGYTDTQYF,TGTGCCAGCAGGCCACAGGGATACACAGATACGCAGTATTTT
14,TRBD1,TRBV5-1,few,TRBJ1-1,CASSPGQENTEAFF,TGCGCCAGCAGCCCGGGACAGGAGAACACTGAAGCTTTCTTT
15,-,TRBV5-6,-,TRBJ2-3,CASSLGEASADTQYF,TGTGCCAGCAGCTTGGGGGAGGCTTCGGCAGATACGCAGTATTTT
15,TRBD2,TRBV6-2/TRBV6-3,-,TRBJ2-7,CASSYSFGLAYEQYF,TGTGCCAGCAGTTACAGTTTCGGACTAGCCTACGAGCAGTACTTC
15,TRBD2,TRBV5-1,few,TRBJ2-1,CASSRRLAEYNEQFF,TGCGCCAGCAGCCGGAGACTAGCGGAGTACAATGAGCAGTTCTTC
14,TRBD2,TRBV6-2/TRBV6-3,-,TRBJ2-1,CASSYFGGATEQFF,TGTGCCAGCAGTTATTTCGGGGGGGCCACTGAGCAGTTCTTC
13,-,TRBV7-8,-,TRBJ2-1,CASRSATYNEQFF,TGTGCCAGCCGTAGCGCAACCTACAATGAGCAGTTCTTC
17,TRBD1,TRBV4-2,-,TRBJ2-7,CASSQGRAGGALYEQYF,TGTGCCAGCAGCCAAGGTAGGGCAGGGGGCGCTTTATACGAGCAGTACTTC
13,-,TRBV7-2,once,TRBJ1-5,CASSLTGHQPQHF,TGTGCCAGCAGCTTAACAGGGCATCAGCCCCAGCATTTT
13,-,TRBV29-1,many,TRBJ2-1,CSVSAGAVGGQFF,TGCAGCGTTTCGGCAGGGGCAGTAGGTGGGCAGTTCTTC
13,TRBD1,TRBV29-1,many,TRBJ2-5,CSVQTGGGETQYF,TGCAGCGTTCAAACAGGGGGCGGTGAGACCCAGTACTTC
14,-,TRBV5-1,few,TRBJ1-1,CASSLGDFNTEAFF,TGCGCCAGCAGCTTGGGTGATTTCAACACTGAAGCTTTCTTT
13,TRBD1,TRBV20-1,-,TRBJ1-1,CSSPGTGHTEAFF,TGCAGTTCTCCCGGGACAGGTCATACTGAAGCTTTCTTT
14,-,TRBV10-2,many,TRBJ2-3,CASSQTGLADTQYF,TGCGCCAGCAGCCAAACTGGGCTTGCAGATACGCAGTATTTT
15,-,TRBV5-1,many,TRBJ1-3,CASSLDMGSGNTIYF,TGCGCCAGCAGCTTGGACATGGGCTCTGGAAACACCATATATTTT
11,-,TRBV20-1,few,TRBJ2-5,CSAPAQETQYF,TGCAGTGCCCCGGCCCAAGAGACCCAGTACTTC
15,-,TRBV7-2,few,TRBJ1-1,CASSSSPEPNTEAFF,TGTGCCAGCAGCTCAAGCCCTGAACCCAACACTGAAGCTTTCTTT
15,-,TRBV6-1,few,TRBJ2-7,CASSRRGQYSPGQYF,TGTGCCAGCAGCAGACGAGGACAGTATTCTCCTGGGCAGTACTTC
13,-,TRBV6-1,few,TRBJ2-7,CASSQREIGEQYF,TGTGCCAGCAGCCAACGGGAGATCGGCGAGCAGTACTTC
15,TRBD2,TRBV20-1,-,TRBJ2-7,CSARESSGSVGEQYF,TGCAGTGCTAGAGAGTCCAGCGGGAGCGTGGGGGAGCAGTACTTC
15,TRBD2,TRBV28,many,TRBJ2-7,CASSQRASGSYEQYF,TGTGCCAGCAGCCAAAGGGCTAGCGGGAGCTACGAGCAGTACTTC
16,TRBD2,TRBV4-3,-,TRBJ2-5,CASSPSGREGLETQYF,TGCGCCAGCAGCCCTAGTGGGCGGGAGGGCCTTGAGACCCAGTACTTC
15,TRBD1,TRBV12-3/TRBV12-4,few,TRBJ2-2,CASSPGQSNTGELFF,TGTGCCAGCAGTCCGGGACAGTCGAACACCGGGGAGCTGTTTTTT
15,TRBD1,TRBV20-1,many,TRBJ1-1,CSARDQGGSGAEAFF,TGCAGTGCTAGAGATCAAGGGGGCTCCGGCGCTGAAGCTTTCTTT
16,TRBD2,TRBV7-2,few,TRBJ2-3,CASSLAVAGNTDTQYF,TGTGCCAGCAGCTTAGCAGTAGCGGGAAATACAGATACGCAGTATTTT